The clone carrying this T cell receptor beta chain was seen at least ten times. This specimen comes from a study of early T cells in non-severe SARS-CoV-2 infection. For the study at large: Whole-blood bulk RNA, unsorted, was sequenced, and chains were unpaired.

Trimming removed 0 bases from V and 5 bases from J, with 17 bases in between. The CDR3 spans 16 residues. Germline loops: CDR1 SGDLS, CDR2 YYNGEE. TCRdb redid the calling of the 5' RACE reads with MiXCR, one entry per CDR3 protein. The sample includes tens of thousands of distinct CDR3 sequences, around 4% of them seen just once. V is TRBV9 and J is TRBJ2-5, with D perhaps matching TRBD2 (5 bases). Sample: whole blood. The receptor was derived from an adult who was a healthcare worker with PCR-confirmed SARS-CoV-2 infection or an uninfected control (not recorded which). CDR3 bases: TGTGCCAGCAGCGTAGCTACTAACCCTTGGAGGGAGACCCAGTACTTC. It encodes CASSVATNPWRETQYF. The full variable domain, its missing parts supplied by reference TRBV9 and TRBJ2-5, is DSGVTQTPKHLITATGQRVTLRCSPRSGDLSVYWYQQSLDQGLQFLIQYYNGEERAKGNILERFSAQQFPDLHSELNLSSLELGDSALYFCASSVATNPWRETQYFGPGTRLLVL.